These 20 T cell receptor beta chains were sequenced from one sample in a study of regulatory T cells in long-lasting Graves disease. With iRepertoire HTBI primers and Arm-PCR of CDR3 regions, TCR beta libraries were built. From the multiplex PCR reads, TCRdb called clonotypes with MiXCR, one entry per CDR3 protein. This table has 400,000 to 550,000 distinct CDR3 sequences, about 17% appearing once. The time point is: newly diagnosed GD, antithyroid drugs for less than 3 months. PBMC RNA was the source of the TCR library. The sample was also linked to a second study, of T cells in Graves' hyperthyroidism and ophthalmopathy.

The input for sequencing was peripheral blood mononuclear cells (PBMCs), taken at new diagnosis, from a patient treated with antithyroid drugs. All receptors derive from a woman aged 18 to 35 with Graves disease.

This clonotype was counted at least ten times. The CDR3 nucleotides read TGTGCCAGCAGTGTGCAAATACTTAGCACAGATACGCAGTATTTT. Translating it yields CASSVQILSTDTQYF. The V call is TRBV28, the J call TRBJ2-3; D is uncertain. The V and J ends lost 5 bases and 0 bases respectively, with 12 bases between them. From germline, CDR1 is MDHEN and CDR2 SYDVKM. The CDR3 length is 15 residues.

With respect to this clonotype: A read error may produce the germline difference seen at one junction end. V is TRBV5-1 and J is TRBJ2-7; possible D gene TRBD1, 6 bases. The CDR3 is 15 residues long. The germline CDR1 and CDR2 sequences are SGHRS and YFSETQ. The CDR3 nucleotides read TGTGCCAGCAGCTTAGAACAGGGCGAGGAATACGAGCAGTACTTC. Translation: CASSLEQGEEYEQYF. Variable domain in full (rest from reference TRBV5-1 and TRBJ2-7): KAGVTQTPRYLIKTRGQQVTLSCSPISGHRSVSWYQQTPGQGLQFLFEYFSETQRNKGNFPGRFSGRQFSNSRSEMNVSTLELGDSALYLCASSLEQGEEYEQYFGPGTRLTVT.

This clonotype has more than one count but fewer than ten. The chain recombines TRBV12-3 or TRBV12-4 with TRBJ2-3, with D maybe TRBD2 (7 bases). This CDR3 is 15 amino acids long. Between the trimmed V and J ends, which lost 8 bases and 1 base, there was a span of 16 bases. For the CDR3, the DNA is TGTGCCAGCTCTGGGGGCCGGGAGGGCACAGATACGCAGTATTTT. It encodes CASSGGREGTDTQYF.

The V call is TRBV10-2, the J call TRBJ2-3, with TRBD2 identical over 8 bases. J gave up 0 bases and V 8 bases, and 7 bases lay outside the gene matches. CDR1 is WSHSY and CDR2 is SAAADI in the germline V gene. This CDR3 has 15 amino acids. CDR3 region: CASREGHTSTDTQYF. The CDR3 DNA reads as TGCGCCAGCCGGGAGGGCCACACTAGCACAGATACGCAGTATTTT.

This clonotype was seen more than once but under ten times. This chain connects TRBV9 to TRBJ2-7; the D gene is possibly TRBD2 (6 bases). V lost 2 bases and J lost 2, with 14 bases in between. Germline assignment: CDR1 SGDLS and CDR2 YYNGEE. The CDR3 runs 15 residues. In DNA form, the CDR3 reads TGTGCCAGCAGCGTCTCCGGGACTTCCGCCTACGAGCAGTACTTC. It specifies CASSVSGTSAYEQYF.

The chain joins TRBV11-3 to TRBJ1-2, with 9 bases fitting TRBD1. V lost 5 bases and J lost 3; bases outside the gene matches: 13. Germline V gives CDR1 SGHNT, CDR2 YENEEA. The CDR3 contains 17 residues. CDR3 nucleotide sequence: TGTGCCAGCAGCACTGCGGACAGGGGCAAGTCGTACTATGGCTACACCTTC. It codes for CASSTADRGKSYYGYTF. Full variable domain (missing parts from reference TRBV11-3 and TRBJ1-2): EAGVVQSPRYKIIEKKQPVAFWCNPISGHNTLYWYLQNLGQGPELLIRYENEEAVDDSQLPKDRFSAERLKGVDSTLKIQPAELGDSAVYLCASSTADRGKSYYGYTFGSGTRLTVV.

Notes on this clonotype: A read error may explain this, as a much larger clone is one base away. This chain links TRBV6-1 with TRBJ2-7; TRBD2 matches at 11 bases. Germline loops: CDR1 MNHNS, CDR2 SASEGT. The CDR3 sequence is 15 residues long. The CDR3 loop reads CASSEGLAASHEQYF. Here the CDR3 DNA reads TGTGCCAGCAGTGAGGGACTAGCGGCCTCCCACGAGCAGTACTTC.

The chain recombines TRBV9 with TRBJ2-5, with 10 nucleotides matching TRBD2. The CDR3 consists of 15 residues. The J segment lost 4 bases and the V segment lost 4 bases, leaving 7 bases of the junction unmatched. Germline-derived CDR1 and CDR2 are SGDLS and YYNGEE. CDR3 region: CASSRSSGSRETQYF. The CDR3 DNA is TGTGCCAGCAGCAGGTCTAGCGGGAGTAGAGAGACCCAGTACTTC.

This clonotype was detected many times. The rearrangement joins TRBV28 to TRBJ2-3, with D tentatively TRBD1 (5 bases). The V gene's germline CDR1 is MDHEN and CDR2 SYDVKM. Trimming took 6 bases from V and 1 from J, leaving 14 bases between them. This CDR3 is built from 15 residues. CDR3 sequence (DNA): TGTGCCAGCAGAGACCAGGGTCTCGGCACAGATACGCAGTATTTT. It codes for CASRDQGLGTDTQYF.

Note on this clonotype: A much more abundant neighbour one base away suggests this may be a read error. Given the absence of the conserved phenylalanine or tryptophan at the CDR3 end, a read error is likely. The chain uses TRBV20-1 and TRBJ2-1, with TRBD2 matching over 11 bases. CDR3 length equals 14 residues. The V gene's germline CDR1 is DFQATT and CDR2 SNEGSKA (reference sequence). Losses at the gene ends were 3 bases for V and 6 bases for J; bases not matched to a gene: 4. The CDR3 sequence: CSARSSGRLNEQFL. The CDR3 DNA reads TGCAGTGCTAGGTCTAGCGGGAGGCTCAATGAGCAGTTCCTC.

To note about this clonotype: This sequence may be a read error, since a much larger clone differs from it by one base. The chain links TRBV18 to TRBJ2-2; either TRBD1 or TRBD2 may supply D (5 bases each). Trimming left V 3 bases short and J 1 base short, with 9 bases between. Germline V gene data show CDR1 as KGHSH and CDR2 as LQKENI. The CDR3 loop spans 15 amino acids. CDR3 nucleotide sequence: TGTGCCAGCTCACCGGGACGGGGGAACACCGGGGAGCTGTTTTTT. Encoded protein: CASSPGRGNTGELFF.

This clonotype was seen a few times. The chain couples TRBV12-3 or TRBV12-4 to TRBJ2-2; tentatively, D is TRBD1 or TRBD2 (5 bases each). V lost 1 base to trimming and J lost 0 bases, with 9 bases between them. The CDR3 runs 16 residues. CDR3 nucleotides: TGTGCCAGCAGTTTAGGGGGGAAGACGAACACCGGGGAGCTGTTTTTT. This sequence encodes CASSLGGKTNTGELFF.

This clonotype appeared many times. This CDR3 is CASSLMTYEQYF. Here the CDR3 DNA reads TGTGCCAGCAGTTTAATGACCTACGAGCAGTACTTC. The V and J genes are TRBV7-2 and TRBJ2-7; no clear D gene. The V and J ends lost 6 bases and 2 bases respectively, with 8 bases between them. The germline V gene encodes CDR1 SGHTA and CDR2 FQGNSA. The CDR3 is made up of 12 amino acids.

There are many counts of this clonotype. V usage is TRBV7-3 and J usage is TRBJ2-1, with 8 bases that match TRBD2. In germline, CDR1 is SGHTA, CDR2 FQGTGA. The ends lost 5 bases at V and 5 bases at J; junction bases unmatched: 11. The CDR3 consists of 16 residues. In DNA form, the CDR3 reads TGTGCCAGCAGCGCGATAACCGGGACTAGAGACAATGAGCAGTTCTTC. It specifies CASSAITGTRDNEQFF. The complete variable domain, with remaining parts taken from reference TRBV7-3 and TRBJ2-1, reads GAGVSQTPSNKVTEKGKYVELRCDPISGHTALYWYRQSLGQGPEFLIYFQGTGAADDSGLPNDRFFAVRPEGSVSTLKIQRTERGDSAVYLCASSAITGTRDNEQFFGPGTRLTVL.

The chain uses TRBV5-6 and TRBJ1-1; possibly TRBD1 for D (5 bases). The germline V gene encodes CDR1 SGHDT and CDR2 YYEEEE. This CDR3 is 14 amino acids long. The V end lost 4 bases, the J end lost 5 bases, and 15 bases lay between the germline ends. In DNA, the CDR3 is TGTGCCAGCAGCCCCGGGTGGGAGGGGACTGAAGCTTTCTTT. Its translation is CASSPGWEGTEAFF.

This clonotype was found many times. V gene TRBV4-1 combines with J gene TRBJ2-7; D is ambiguous. Germline V gives CDR1 MGHRA, CDR2 YSYEKL. The V and J ends lost 0 bases and 1 base respectively, with 4 bases between them. This CDR3 is built from 13 residues. The CDR3 sequence is CASSQEGSYEQYF. CDR3 DNA: TGCGCCAGCAGCCAAGAGGGGTCCTACGAGCAGTACTTC.

This clonotype was detected ten times or more. The chain uses TRBV28 and TRBJ1-5; tentatively, D is TRBD1 (6 bases). The germline V and J ends were trimmed by 3 bases and 6 bases, with 15 bases remaining between them. CDR1 and CDR2 (germline): MDHEN, SYDVKM. This CDR3 has 15 amino acids. The CDR3 bases are TGTGCCAGCAGTTTTGCCAGGGGAGAAAGTCAGCCCCAGCATTTT. Its protein is CASSFARGESQPQHF.

This clonotype turned up a few times. The CDR3 DNA sequence: TGTGCCACCAGCAGAGGGGTAGCGGGAGGTGAGACCCAGTACTTC. Translating it yields CATSRGVAGGETQYF. The chain uses TRBV15 and TRBJ2-5; 10 positions match TRBD2. CDR1 LNHNV and CDR2 YYDKDF come from the germline V gene (reference sequence). The CDR3 contains 15 residues. After removal of 1 base from V and 5 bases from J, the junction contained 4 bases not matched to a gene. The whole variable domain, filled in from reference TRBV15 and TRBJ2-5, reads DAMVIQNPRYQVTQFGKPVTLSCSQTLNHNVMYWYQQKSSQAPKLLFHYYDKDFNNEADTPDNFQSRRPNTSFCFLDIRSPGLGDTAMYLCATSRGVAGGETQYFGPGTRLLVL.

At least ten counts were recorded for this clonotype. The chain carries TRBV20-1 and TRBJ2-7; TRBD2 matches 8 bases. CDR3 length: 15 amino acids. The V segment lost 4 bases and the J segment 2 bases; nucleotides outside the gene matches: 10. Looked up from germline, CDR1 is DFQATT and CDR2 is SNEGSKA (reference sequence). The CDR3 reads CSANHPVAGPYEQYF. In DNA form, the CDR3 reads TGCAGTGCTAACCACCCAGTAGCGGGACCCTACGAGCAGTACTTC.

Notes on this clonotype: At one boundary the junction diverges from the germline segment, which might be a read error. The chain employs TRBV28 and TRBJ2-1; D is ambiguous. Germline loops: CDR1 MDHEN, CDR2 SYDVKM. The CDR3 has 12 residues. CDR3 in amino acids: CACSPTYNEQFF. The CDR3 DNA sequence: TGTGCCTGCAGTCCAACCTACAATGAGCAGTTCTTC. The variable domain in full, with the rest retrieved from reference TRBV28 and TRBJ2-1, is DVKVTQSSRYLVKRTGEKVFLECVQDMDHENMFWYRQDPGLGLRLIYFSYDVKMKEKGDIPEGYSVSREKKERFSLILESASTNQTSMYLCACSPTYNEQFFGPGTRLTVL.